This T cell receptor (beta chain) was obtained from a study of T-cell reconstitution after alpha-beta-depleted transplantation in children. Comment on this clonotype: Its antigen is undetermined.

General study results and limits: Recipient T cells and thymic progenitors that survived gave rise to the high TCRbeta diversity observed at day 60 in some patients. T-cell counts and diversity at one year post-transplant came mainly from newly produced T cells.

It was with unique molecular identifiers that the TCRbeta library was prepared. One entry per CDR3 protein, called by TCRdb with MiXCR from the PCR reads. The data show tens of thousands of distinct CDR3 sequences, approximately 43% seen once. The CDR3 sequence is 13 residues long. V lost 8 bases, J lost 5 bases, and 12 bases lay in between. Sequencing was performed on PBMCs, mostly from graft donor cells, taken 360 days after TCRalphabeta/CD19-depleted stem cell transplant. The chain recombines TRBV12-3 or TRBV12-4 with TRBJ2-2; maybe TRBD2 (6 bases). This clonotype was obtained from a male patient aged 10 to 17 who had a stem cell transplant for acute lymphoblastic leukemia, so the T cells may come from the graft donor. The CDR3 region has the DNA TGTGCCAGCGCGTTAGCGGTTACCGGGGAGCTGTTTTTT. It specifies CASALAVTGELFF.